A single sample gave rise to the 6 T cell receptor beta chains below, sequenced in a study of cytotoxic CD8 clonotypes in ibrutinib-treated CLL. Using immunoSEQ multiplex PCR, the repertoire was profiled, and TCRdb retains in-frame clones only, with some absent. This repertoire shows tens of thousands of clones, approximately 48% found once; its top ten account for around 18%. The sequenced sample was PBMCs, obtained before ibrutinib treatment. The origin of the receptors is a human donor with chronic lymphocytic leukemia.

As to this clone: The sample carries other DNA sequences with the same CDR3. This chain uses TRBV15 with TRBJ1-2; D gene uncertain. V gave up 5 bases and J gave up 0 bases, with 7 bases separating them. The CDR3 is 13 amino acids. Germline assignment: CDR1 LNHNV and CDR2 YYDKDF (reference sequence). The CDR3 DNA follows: TGTGCCACCAGCCTTCACACTAACTATGGCTACACCTTC. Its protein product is CATSLHTNYGYTF.

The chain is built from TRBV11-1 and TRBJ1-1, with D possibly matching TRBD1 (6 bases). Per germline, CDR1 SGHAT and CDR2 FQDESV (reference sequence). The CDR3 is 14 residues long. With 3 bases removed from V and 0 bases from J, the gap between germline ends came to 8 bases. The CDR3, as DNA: TGTGCCAGCAGCTTCACAGGGATGAACACTGAAGCTTTCTTT. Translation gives CASSFTGMNTEAFF.

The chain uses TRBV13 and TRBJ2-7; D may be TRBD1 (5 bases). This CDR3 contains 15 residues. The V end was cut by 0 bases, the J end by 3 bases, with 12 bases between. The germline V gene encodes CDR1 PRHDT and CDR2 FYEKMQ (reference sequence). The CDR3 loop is CASSLGSPGIYEQYF. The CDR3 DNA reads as TGTGCCAGCAGCTTAGGCAGCCCAGGGATCTACGAGCAGTACTTC.

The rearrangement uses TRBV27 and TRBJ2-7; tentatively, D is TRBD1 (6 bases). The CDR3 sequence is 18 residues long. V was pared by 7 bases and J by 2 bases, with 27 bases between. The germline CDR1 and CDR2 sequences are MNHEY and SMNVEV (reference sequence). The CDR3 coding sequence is TGTGCCAGCAACTCTTTTGCCCCCGACACAGGGAGTCCCTACGAGCAGTACTTC. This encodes CASNSFAPDTGSPYEQYF.

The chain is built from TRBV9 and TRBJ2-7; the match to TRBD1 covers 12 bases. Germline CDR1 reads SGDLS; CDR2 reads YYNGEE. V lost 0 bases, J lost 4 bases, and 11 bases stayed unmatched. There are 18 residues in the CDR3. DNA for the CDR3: TGTGCCAGCAGCGTAGTAAAACAAGGGACAGGGGGCGAGTACGAGCAGTACTTC. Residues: CASSVVKQGTGGEYEQYF. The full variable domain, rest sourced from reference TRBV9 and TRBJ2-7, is DSGVTQTPKHLITATGQRVTLRCSPRSGDLSVYWYQQSLDQGLQFLIQYYNGEERAKGNILERFSAQQFPDLHSELNLSSLELGDSALYFCASSVVKQGTGGEYEQYFGPGTRLTVT.

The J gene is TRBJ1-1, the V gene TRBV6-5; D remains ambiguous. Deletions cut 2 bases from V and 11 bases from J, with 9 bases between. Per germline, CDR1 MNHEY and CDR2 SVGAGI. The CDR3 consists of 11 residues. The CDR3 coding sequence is TGTGCCAGCAGTTACGGTGGCAGGGCTTTCTTT. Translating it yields CASSYGGRAFF.